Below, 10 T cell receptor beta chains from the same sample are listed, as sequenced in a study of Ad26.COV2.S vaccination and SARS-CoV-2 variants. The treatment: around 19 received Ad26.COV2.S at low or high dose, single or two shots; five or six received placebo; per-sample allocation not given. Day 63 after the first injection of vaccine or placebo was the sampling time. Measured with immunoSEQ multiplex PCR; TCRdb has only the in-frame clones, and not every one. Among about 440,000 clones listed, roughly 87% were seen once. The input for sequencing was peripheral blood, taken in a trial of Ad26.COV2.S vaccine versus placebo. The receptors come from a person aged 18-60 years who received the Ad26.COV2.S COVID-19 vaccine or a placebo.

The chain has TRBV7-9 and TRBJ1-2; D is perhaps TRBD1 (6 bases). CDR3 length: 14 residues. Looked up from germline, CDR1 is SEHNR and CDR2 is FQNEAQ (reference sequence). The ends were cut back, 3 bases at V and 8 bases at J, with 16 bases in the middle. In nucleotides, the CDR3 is TGTGCCAGCAGCTTCGCGGTGGAGGGGGAAGGCTACACCTTC. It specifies CASSFAVEGEGYTF.

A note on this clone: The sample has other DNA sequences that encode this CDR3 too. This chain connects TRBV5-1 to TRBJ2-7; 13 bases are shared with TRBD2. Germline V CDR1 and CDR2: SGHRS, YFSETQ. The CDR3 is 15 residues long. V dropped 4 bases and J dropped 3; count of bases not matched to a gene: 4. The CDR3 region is CASSLGLAGDYEQYF. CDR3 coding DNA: TGCGCCAGCAGCCTAGGACTAGCGGGAGACTACGAGCAGTACTTC.

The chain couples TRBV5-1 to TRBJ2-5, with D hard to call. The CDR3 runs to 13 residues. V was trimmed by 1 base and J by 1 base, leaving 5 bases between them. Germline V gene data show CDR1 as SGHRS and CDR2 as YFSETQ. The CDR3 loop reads CASSLSAQETQYF. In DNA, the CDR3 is TGCGCCAGCAGCTTGTCGGCCCAAGAGACCCAGTACTTC.

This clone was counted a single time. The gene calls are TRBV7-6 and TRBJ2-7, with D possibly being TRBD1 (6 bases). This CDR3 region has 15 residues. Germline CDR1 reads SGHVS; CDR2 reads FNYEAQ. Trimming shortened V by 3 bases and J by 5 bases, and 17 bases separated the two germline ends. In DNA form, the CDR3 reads TGTGCCAGCAGCTTGACAACAGGGTTGTGGGACGAGCAGTACTTC. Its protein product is CASSLTTGLWDEQYF.

CDR3 sequence reads: CATGDQNEAFF. The DNA of the CDR3 is TGTGCCACCGGGGACCAAAATGAAGCTTTCTTT. The genes are TRBV15 and TRBJ1-1; possible D gene TRBD1, 5 bases. CDR1 is LNHNV and CDR2 is YYDKDF in the germline V gene (reference sequence). V dropped 8 bases and J dropped 7 bases, with 11 bases sitting between them. The CDR3 extends over 11 amino acids.

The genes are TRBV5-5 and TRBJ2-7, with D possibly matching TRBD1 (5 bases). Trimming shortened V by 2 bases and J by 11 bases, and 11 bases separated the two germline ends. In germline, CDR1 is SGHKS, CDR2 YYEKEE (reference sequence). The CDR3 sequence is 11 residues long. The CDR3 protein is CASSLLGVKYF. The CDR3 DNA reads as TGTGCCAGCAGCTTATTAGGGGTAAAGTACTTC.

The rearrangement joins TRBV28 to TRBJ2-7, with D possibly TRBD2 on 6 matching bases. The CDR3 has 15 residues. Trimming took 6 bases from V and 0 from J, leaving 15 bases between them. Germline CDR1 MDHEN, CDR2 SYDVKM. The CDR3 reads CASSWDSGYSYEQYF. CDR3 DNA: TGTGCCAGCAGCTGGGATAGCGGTTACTCCTACGAGCAGTACTTC.

The CDR3 sequence is CASSLGGRGGYTF. CDR3 nucleotides: TGTGCCAGCTCCCTTGGGGGCCGGGGTGGCTACACCTTC. This chain joins TRBV18 and TRBJ1-2; weak D call: TRBD1 (6 bases). Germline values: CDR1 KGHSH, CDR2 LQKENI. This CDR3 spans 13 amino acids. Trimming pared 6 bases from V and 7 bases from J, leaving 15 bases between.

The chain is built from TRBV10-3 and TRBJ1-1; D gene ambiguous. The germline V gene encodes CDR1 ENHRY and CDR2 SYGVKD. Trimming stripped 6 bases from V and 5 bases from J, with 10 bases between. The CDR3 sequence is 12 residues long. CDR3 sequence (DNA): TGTGCCATCAGCCAAAAAGGGACTGAAGCTTTCTTT. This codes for CAISQKGTEAFF.

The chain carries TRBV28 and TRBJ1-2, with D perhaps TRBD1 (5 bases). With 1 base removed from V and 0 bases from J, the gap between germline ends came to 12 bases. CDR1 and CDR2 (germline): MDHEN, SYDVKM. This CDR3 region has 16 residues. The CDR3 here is CASSLLGTVANYGYTF. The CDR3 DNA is TGTGCCAGCAGTTTATTGGGGACGGTAGCTAACTATGGCTACACCTTC.